The T cell receptor (beta chain) described here comes from a study of cytomegalovirus exposure and HLA in healthy donors. There are 15 residues in the CDR3. The germline CDR1 and CDR2 sequences are SEHNR and FQNEAQ (reference sequence). Trimming left V 3 bases short and J 0 bases short, with 11 bases between. A multiplex PCR was run with 60 Vbeta primers and 13 Jbeta primers. Clones were sequenced by immunoSEQ multiplex PCR, and TCRdb holds only the in-frame ones, with some missing. The data contain about 34,000 clones, approximately 87% of them singletons. Sequences were obtained from PBMCs. This TCR came from a boy younger than 18 in good health and CMV-seronegative. The chain has TRBV7-9 and TRBJ1-1; D uncertain. The CDR3 loop is CASSFWAVMNTEAFF. Written as DNA, the CDR3 is TGTGCCAGCAGCTTTTGGGCAGTAATGAACACTGAAGCTTTCTTT. The complete variable domain, with remaining parts taken from reference TRBV7-9 and TRBJ1-1, reads DTGVSQNPRHKITKRGQNVTFRCDPISEHNRLYWYRQTLGQGPEFLTYFQNEAQLEKSRLLSDRFSAERPKGSFSTLEIQRTEQGDSAMYLCASSFWAVMNTEAFFGQGTRLTVV.